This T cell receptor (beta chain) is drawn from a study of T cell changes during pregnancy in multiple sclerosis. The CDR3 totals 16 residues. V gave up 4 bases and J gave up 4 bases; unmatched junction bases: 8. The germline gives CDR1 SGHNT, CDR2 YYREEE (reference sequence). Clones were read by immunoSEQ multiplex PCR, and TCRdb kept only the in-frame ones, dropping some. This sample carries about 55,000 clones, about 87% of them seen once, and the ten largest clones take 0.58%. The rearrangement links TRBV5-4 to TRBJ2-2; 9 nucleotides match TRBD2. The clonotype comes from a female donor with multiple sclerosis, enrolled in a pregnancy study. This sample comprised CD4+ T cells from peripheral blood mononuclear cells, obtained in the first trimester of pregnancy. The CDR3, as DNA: TGTGCCAGCAGCCATAGGGGCGGGGGGGTCACCGGGGAGCTGTTTTTT. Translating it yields CASSHRGGGVTGELFF.